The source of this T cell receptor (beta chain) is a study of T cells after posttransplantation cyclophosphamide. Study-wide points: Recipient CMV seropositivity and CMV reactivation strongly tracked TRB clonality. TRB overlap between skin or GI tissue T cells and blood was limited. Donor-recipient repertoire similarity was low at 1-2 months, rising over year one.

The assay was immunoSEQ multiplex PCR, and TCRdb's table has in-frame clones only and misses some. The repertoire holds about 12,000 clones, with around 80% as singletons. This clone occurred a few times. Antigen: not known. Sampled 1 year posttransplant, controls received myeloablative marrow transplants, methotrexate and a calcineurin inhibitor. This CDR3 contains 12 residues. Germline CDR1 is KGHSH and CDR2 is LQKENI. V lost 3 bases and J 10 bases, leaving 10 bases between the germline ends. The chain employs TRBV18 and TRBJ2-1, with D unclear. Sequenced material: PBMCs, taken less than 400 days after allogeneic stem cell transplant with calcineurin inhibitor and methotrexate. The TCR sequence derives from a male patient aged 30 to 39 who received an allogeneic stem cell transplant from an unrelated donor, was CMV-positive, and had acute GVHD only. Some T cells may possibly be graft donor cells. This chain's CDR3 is CASSPDSTEQFF. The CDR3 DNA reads TGTGCCAGCTCACCCGACTCTACCGAGCAGTTCTTC.